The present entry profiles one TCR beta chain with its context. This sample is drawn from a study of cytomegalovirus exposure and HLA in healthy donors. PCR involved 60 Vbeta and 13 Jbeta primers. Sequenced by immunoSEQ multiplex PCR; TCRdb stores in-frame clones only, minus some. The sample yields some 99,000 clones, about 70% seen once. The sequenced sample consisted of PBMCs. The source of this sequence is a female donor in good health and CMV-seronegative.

CDR3 in DNA: TGCGCCAGCAGCGAAGTGGGAGGGAATGAGCAGTTCTTC. It specifies CASSEVGGNEQFF. V is TRBV4-3 and J is TRBJ2-1, with TRBD2 matching over 7 bases. CDR3 length: 13 amino acids. CDR1 and CDR2 from the germline V gene are LGHNA and YSLEER. V shed 5 bases and J 7 bases; nucleotides not matched to a gene: 5.